A single sample gave rise to the 22 T cell receptor beta chains below, sequenced in a study of early T cells in non-severe SARS-CoV-2 infection. One entry per CDR3 protein results from TCRdb running MiXCR on the 5' RACE reads. The profile shows approximately 75,000 distinct CDR3 sequences, roughly 4.9% of them singletons. The sample was whole blood, taken at baseline. Source of these receptors: an adult who was a healthcare worker with PCR-confirmed SARS-CoV-2 infection or an uninfected control (not recorded which). The donor label of this sample is uncertain.

Points on this clonotype: Just one base apart from a much larger clone, this may be a read error. This chain joins TRBV5-1 and TRBJ1-2; D perhaps matches TRBD1 (5 bases). Germline V gene sequence: CDR1 SGHRS, CDR2 YFSETQ. The CDR3 is 15 residues long. The CDR3 DNA sequence: TGCGCCAGCAGCCGCGAAGCCAGGGCTAACTATGGCTACGCCTTC. This encodes CASSREARANYGYAF.

This clonotype was recorded at least ten times. The chain is built from TRBV19 and TRBJ2-5; TRBD1 agrees at 12 bases. The CDR3 spans 16 residues. The V gene end was trimmed by 5 bases and the J gene end by 6 bases; junction bases not matched to a gene: 10. Germline CDR1 and CDR2: LNHDA and SQIVND (reference sequence). DNA for the CDR3: TGTGCCAGTAGTTTCCCGGGACAGGGGGCGCGACAGACCCAGTACTTC. Encoded protein: CASSFPGQGARQTQYF. Based on the CDR3 plus reference TRBV19 and TRBJ2-5, the full variable domain is DGGITQSPKYLFRKEGQNVTLSCEQNLNHDAMYWYRQDPGQGLRLIYYSQIVNDFQKGDIAEGYSVSREKKESFPLTVTSAQKNPTAFYLCASSFPGQGARQTQYFGPGTRLLVL.

This clonotype was counted ten times or more. V and J are TRBV5-6 and TRBJ1-6; possible D gene TRBD1, 5 bases. The CDR3 is 15 amino acids. V lost 0 bases, J lost 10 bases, and 14 bases lay in between. Germline CDR1 reads SGHDT; CDR2 reads YYEEEE. The DNA for the CDR3 is TGTGCCAGCAGCTTGGGCGGGGGGATCTACTCACCCCTCCACTTT. Amino acids: CASSLGGGIYSPLHF. Full variable domain (missing parts from reference TRBV5-6 and TRBJ1-6): DAGVTQSPTHLIKTRGQQVTLRCSPKSGHDTVSWYQQALGQGPQFIFQYYEEEERQRGNFPDRFSGHQFPNYSSELNVNALLLGDSALYLCASSLGGGIYSPLHFGNGTRLTVT.

The chain uses TRBV3-1 and TRBJ2-2, with D tentatively TRBD1 or TRBD2 (6 bases each). The CDR3 sequence is 15 residues long. Germline lookup yields CDR1 LGHDT and CDR2 YNNKEL (reference sequence). The V end was cut by 4 bases, the J end by 3 bases, with 12 bases between. CDR3 sequence: CASSPGAGDTGELFF. In DNA form, the CDR3 reads TGTGCCAGCAGCCCGGGGGCAGGAGACACCGGGGAGCTGTTTTTT. Full variable domain (outside the CDR3, taken from reference TRBV3-1 and TRBJ2-2): DTAVSQTPKYLVTQMGNDKSIKCEQNLGHDTMYWYKQDSKKFLKIMFSYNNKELIINETVPNRFSPKSPDKAHLNLHINSLELGDSAVYFCASSPGAGDTGELFFGEGSRLTVL.

Many counts were recorded for this clonotype. This rearrangement joins TRBV30 to TRBJ2-3; TRBD2 is a possible D gene (6 bases). Germline lookup yields CDR1 GTSNPN and CDR2 SVGIG (reference sequence). The CDR3 length is 15 residues. The V end lost 1 base, the J end lost 0 bases, and 11 bases lay between the germline ends. Written as DNA, the CDR3 is TGTGCCTGGAGTGAACTAGCCCTTAGCACAGATACGCAGTATTTT. Translating gives CAWSELALSTDTQYF.

In the case of this clonotype: This clone may be a read error of a much larger clone one base away. This chain uses TRBV27 with TRBJ1-1, with 9 bases identical to TRBD1. Looked up from germline, CDR1 is MNHEY and CDR2 is SMNVEV (reference sequence). CDR3 length: 17 amino acids. CDR3 sequence: CASSSQSRDRDDTEASF. The DNA for the CDR3 is TGTGCCAGCAGTTCCCAGAGCCGGGACAGGGATGACACTGAAGCTTCCTTT.

At least ten counts were recorded for this clonotype. CDR3 region: CASTEVTAVHGYTF. The DNA for the CDR3 is TGTGCCAGCACCGAAGTAACGGCAGTTCATGGCTACACCTTC. The chain recombines TRBV2 with TRBJ1-2; no reliable D call. The germline V gene encodes CDR1 SNHLY and CDR2 FYNNEI. The CDR3 is made up of 14 amino acids. V was clipped by 7 bases and J by 6 bases, with 18 bases between them.

This clonotype appeared many times. This chain connects TRBV12-3 or TRBV12-4 to TRBJ1-5; D is unclear. The germline V and J ends were trimmed by 5 bases and 9 bases, with 11 bases remaining between them. This CDR3 is 12 amino acids long. The CDR3 DNA is TGTGCCAGCAGTGGGGAGGCCGCGCCCCAGCATTTT. Translation gives CASSGEAAPQHF.

The CDR3 nucleotides read TGTGCCAGCAGCGGGGACAGGGGACGGGCTCAGCCCCAGCATTTT. As protein: CASSGDRGRAQPQHF. The chain recombines TRBV28 with TRBJ1-5; TRBD1 agrees at 10 bases. Germline CDR1 and CDR2: MDHEN and SYDVKM. J was trimmed by 6 bases and V by 6 bases; bases with no gene match: 8. CDR3 size: 15 residues.

This chain uses TRBV7-8 with TRBJ2-5; D could derive from TRBD1 or TRBD2 (5 bases each). Germline V gene sequence: CDR1 SGHVS, CDR2 FQNEAQ. CDR3 length equals 17 residues. Trimming took 5 bases from V and 2 from J, leaving 21 bases between them. CDR3 region: CASSPNPGTSAQETQYF. The CDR3 DNA reads TGTGCCAGCAGCCCAAACCCCGGGACCTCGGCACAAGAGACCCAGTACTTC.

At least ten counts were recorded for this clonotype. J is TRBJ1-6 and V is TRBV18; D is undetermined. The germline V and J ends were trimmed by 5 bases and 9 bases, with 14 bases remaining between them. The CDR3 consists of 14 residues. Germline V gene lookup returns CDR1 KGHSH and CDR2 LQKENI. CDR3 DNA sequence: TGTGCCAGCTCATCTTCCCTGGAATCTTCACCCCTCCACTTT. Its protein is CASSSSLESSPLHF. The whole variable domain, remainder taken from reference TRBV18 and TRBJ1-6, is NAGVMQNPRHLVRRRGQEARLRCSPMKGHSHVYWYRQLPEEGLKFMVYLQKENIIDESGMPKERFSAEFPKEGPSILRIQQVVRGDSAAYFCASSSSLESSPLHFGNGTRLTVT.

This chain connects TRBV4-1 to TRBJ1-5; the D gene is possibly TRBD1 (5 bases). The germline V and J ends were trimmed by 0 bases and 3 bases, with 15 bases remaining between them. CDR1 and CDR2 (germline): MGHRA, YSYEKL. The CDR3 has 17 amino acids. The CDR3 bases are TGCGCCAGCAGCCAAGATCCGGGAGGGGTGGCCAATCAGCCCCAGCATTTT. It codes for CASSQDPGGVANQPQHF.

This clonotype showed up many times. The chain is built from TRBV2 and TRBJ2-7; possibly TRBD1 for D (5 bases). Trimming cost V 7 bases and J 0 bases, with 13 bases left between them. This CDR3 has 14 amino acids. The germline CDR1 and CDR2 sequences are SNHLY and FYNNEI. The CDR3 sequence: CASTLTANSYEQYF. In DNA, the CDR3 is TGTGCCAGCACATTGACAGCCAACTCCTACGAGCAGTACTTC.

This clonotype occurred a few times. The rearrangement uses TRBV19 and TRBJ1-2, with a tentative D call TRBD1 (5 bases). V was clipped by 4 bases and J by 4 bases, with 10 bases between them. The CDR3 consists of 13 residues. Germline V CDR1 and CDR2: LNHDA, SQIVND (reference sequence). CDR3 sequence (DNA): TGTGCCAGTAGTACGGGACTTCGCTATGGCTACACCTTC. Its translation is CASSTGLRYGYTF.

At least ten counts were recorded for this clonotype. The chain uses TRBV5-1 and TRBJ2-3; possible D gene TRBD1, 6 bases. This CDR3 has 16 residues. Between the trimmed V and J ends, which lost 2 bases and 4 bases, there was a span of 17 bases. Per the germline V gene, CDR1 is SGHRS and CDR2 is YFSETQ. In DNA form, the CDR3 reads TGCGCCAGCAGCTTACAGGGTGCTGATCCGGCAGATACGCAGTATTTT. The encoded protein is CASSLQGADPADTQYF.

This clonotype was found many times. The rearrangement links TRBV6-6 to TRBJ2-7; 9 bases agree with TRBD1. Losses at the gene ends were 7 bases for V and 2 bases for J; bases not matched to a gene: 9. The germline V gene encodes CDR1 MNHNY and CDR2 SVGAGI (reference sequence). This CDR3 spans 15 amino acids. Here the CDR3 reads CASNSEGQGTYEQYF. In DNA, the CDR3 is TGTGCCAGCAACTCTGAGGGACAGGGTACCTACGAGCAGTACTTC.

For this clonotype: Because the CDR3's place on the DNA is in doubt, the DNA is left out and the CDR3 is given as listed by TCRdb. The chain is built from TRBV12-3 or TRBV12-4 and TRBJ2-7; the table's TRBD1 call for D was not verified on the DNA. A total of 17 residues make up the CDR3, ends included. CDR3 amino acids: CASSLFRFGGGSYEQYF.

This clonotype was counted at least ten times. The V call is TRBV19, the J call TRBJ2-1, with D possibly TRBD2 on 6 matching bases. The CDR3 loop spans 15 amino acids. V was shortened by 7 bases and J by 2 bases, with 15 bases between the two germline ends. Germline loops: CDR1 LNHDA, CDR2 SQIVND (reference sequence). In DNA form, the CDR3 reads TGTGCCAGTAAAGCGGGCCTCAATACCTACAATGAGCAGTTCTTC. This codes for CASKAGLNTYNEQFF.

This clonotype was counted at least ten times. The chain recombines TRBV7-3 with TRBJ2-7; TRBD2 is a possible D gene (6 bases). V dropped 6 bases and J dropped 5 bases, with 17 bases sitting between them. CDR3 length: 14 amino acids. Germline V gene sequence: CDR1 SGHTA, CDR2 FQGTGA. DNA for the CDR3: TGTGCCAGCAGGGAAGGGACTGCCTCGGACGAGCAGTACTTC. Its translation is CASREGTASDEQYF. Full variable domain (outside the CDR3, taken from reference TRBV7-3 and TRBJ2-7): GAGVSQTPSNKVTEKGKYVELRCDPISGHTALYWYRQSLGQGPEFLIYFQGTGAADDSGLPNDRFFAVRPEGSVSTLKIQRTERGDSAVYLCASREGTASDEQYFGPGTRLTVT.

The rearrangement joins TRBV29-1 to TRBJ2-5, with 12 positions matching TRBD2. The CDR3 covers 16 residues. Per the germline V gene, CDR1 is SQVTM and CDR2 is ANQGSEA. V was clipped by 0 bases and J by 5 bases; unmatched bases: 7. The CDR3 region has the DNA TGCAGCGTTGAAGAACCGACTAGCGGGGGAATTGAGACCCAGTACTTC. It specifies CSVEEPTSGGIETQYF.

The chain has TRBV28 and TRBJ1-1; TRBD1 is a possible D gene (5 bases). The CDR3 consists of 17 residues. From germline, CDR1 is MDHEN and CDR2 SYDVKM. Trimming pared 7 bases from V and 3 bases from J, leaving 24 bases between. The DNA for the CDR3 is TGTGCCAGCACTCCCGCAGCGGGCAGGTCGGGGGACACTGAAGCTTTCTTT. Its protein is CASTPAAGRSGDTEAFF.

At least ten counts were recorded for this clonotype. This chain connects TRBV5-6 to TRBJ2-5; possibly TRBD2 for D (6 bases). CDR3 size: 14 residues. Trimming removed 2 bases at V and 5 bases at J, with 13 bases between. CDR1 is SGHDT, CDR2 YYEEEE, per germline. CDR3: CASSFMGGSETQYF. The CDR3 DNA is TGTGCCAGCAGCTTTATGGGGGGTTCGGAGACCCAGTACTTC.